The 4 T cell receptor beta chains reported below all come from one sample, sequenced in a study of blood T cells in healthy people across ages. Together with a sample-barcoded 5' primer, a J-beta primer mix was included in a second PCR lasting about 6 to 11 cycles. MiXCR, run by TCRdb on the 5' RACE reads, gives a single entry per CDR3 protein. Of some 760,000 distinct CDR3 sequences listed, roughly 25% are singletons. These data were also reused for a study on T cells of mothers and their children.

Specimen: blood. The receptor set was obtained from a boy aged 5-17 years in good health.

This sequence joins TRBV5-1 and TRBJ2-7; maybe TRBD1 (6 bases). The CDR3 totals 15 residues. V lost 1 base to trimming and J lost 4 bases, with 15 bases between them. Germline loops: CDR1 SGHRS, CDR2 YFSETQ. This CDR3 is CASSLSRTVTYEQYF. The CDR3 region has the DNA TGCGCCAGCAGCTTGTCAAGGACAGTAACTTACGAGCAGTACTTC. Full variable domain (missing parts from reference TRBV5-1 and TRBJ2-7): KAGVTQTPRYLIKTRGQQVTLSCSPISGHRSVSWYQQTPGQGLQFLFEYFSETQRNKGNFPGRFSGRQFSNSRSEMNVSTLELGDSALYLCASSLSRTVTYEQYFGPGTRLTVT.

The V and J genes are TRBV20-1 and TRBJ2-5; 7 bases match TRBD2. Unmatched junction bases numbered 3, after V lost 0 bases and J lost 2 bases. CDR3 length equals 14 residues. The germline CDR1 and CDR2 sequences are DFQATT and SNEGSKA (reference sequence). CDR3 loop: CSARDGRAQETQYF. For the CDR3, the DNA is TGCAGTGCTAGAGATGGGAGGGCTCAAGAGACCCAGTACTTC.

In its sample, this clonotype was seen a few times. This sequence joins TRBV19 and TRBJ1-6, with D hard to call. V was clipped by 8 bases and J by 9 bases, with 14 bases between them. Germline V CDR1 and CDR2: LNHDA, SQIVND (reference sequence). The CDR3 runs to 13 residues. CDR3 residues: CASGLSDGSPLHF. The DNA of the CDR3 is TGTGCCAGTGGACTGAGTGATGGTTCACCCCTCCACTTT.

The V and J genes are TRBV10-3 and TRBJ2-2; 7 bases match TRBD1. Losses at the gene ends were 0 bases for V and 4 bases for J; bases not matched to a gene: 8. This CDR3 is 17 amino acids long. The germline V gene encodes CDR1 ENHRY and CDR2 SYGVKD. The CDR3: CAISESPTGAGTGELFF. Here the CDR3 DNA reads TGTGCCATCAGTGAGTCCCCTACAGGGGCCGGCACCGGGGAGCTGTTTTTT.